The rows below give T cell receptor beta chains drawn from one sample of a study of cytomegalovirus exposure and HLA in healthy donors. Clones were read by immunoSEQ multiplex PCR, and TCRdb kept only the in-frame ones, dropping some. The data show approximately 75,000 clones, around three quarters seen once. The sequenced sample was PBMCs. All receptors derive from a male donor in good health and CMV-seronegative. Both conserved end residues are part of each CDR3. The order of the fields is D gene, J gene, clone size, V gene, CDR3 DNA, CDR3 protein. D genes are given only for firm matches. Rows may omit the clone size; those that give it use once, few, many or a size class.

. | TRBJ1-5 | . | TRBV5-6 | TGTGCCAGCAGCTTGGGCGTGGGGGCCCTCCAGCCCCAGCATTTT | CASSLGVGALQPQHF
. | TRBJ2-1 | few | TRBV14 | TGTGCCAGCAGCCAAAGAGGGGGGGCTTTTTACAATGAGCAGTTCTTC | CASSQRGGAFYNEQFF
. | TRBJ2-7 | . | TRBV15 | TGTGCCACCAGCAGAGATCACGGCGGGGCAGGTGGTACGTCTTACGAGCAGTACTTC | CATSRDHGGAGGTSYEQYF
TRBD1 | TRBJ2-1 | once | TRBV7-2 | TGTGCCAGCAGCCTCGGGACAGGGATGTACAATGAGCAGTTCTTC | CASSLGTGMYNEQFF
. | TRBJ1-1 | . | TRBV5-1 | TGCGCCAGCAGCTTTAGGACAGAGAACACTGAAGCTTTCTTT | CASSFRTENTEAFF
. | TRBJ2-5 | . | TRBV7-6 | TGTGCCAGCAGCTTCGAAGCGGCCAGGACCCAGTACTTC | CASSFEAARTQYF
. | TRBJ1-5 | . | TRBV29-1 | TGCAGCGTTGTAGAAGTAGGGGGTAGCAATCAGCCCCAGCATTTT | CSVVEVGGSNQPQHF
. | TRBJ1-5 | . | TRBV2 | TGTGCCAGCAGTGACAGGGAAGGGAGCAATCAGCCCCAGCATTTT | CASSDREGSNQPQHF
. | TRBJ2-1 | . | TRBV27 | TGTGCCAGCAGCCCAACAGGGTGGTTCAATGAGCAGCTCTTC | CASSPTGWFNEQLF
. | TRBJ2-1 | . | TRBV7-8 | TGTGCCAGCAGCTTTCGTAATGAGCAGTTCTTC | CASSFRNEQFF
TRBD2 | TRBJ2-1 | few | TRBV9 | TGTGCCAGCAGCGTCAGTAGCGGGAGGGCCCTCGGTGAGCAGTTCTTC | CASSVSSGRALGEQFF
TRBD2 | TRBJ2-4 | . | TRBV27 | TGTGCCAGCAGTCCAAGGACTAGCGGGAGAAACAAAAACATTCAGTACTTC | CASSPRTSGRNKNIQYF
. | TRBJ2-7 | few | TRBV4-1 | TGCGCCAGCAGCCAAGATCAGAATTGGGAGCAGTACTTC | CASSQDQNWEQYF
. | TRBJ2-7 | . | TRBV9 | TGTGCCAGCAGCGTAGACCCCTTTAGCTACGAGCAGTACTTC | CASSVDPFSYEQYF